What follows are 29 T cell receptor beta chains derived from one specimen sequenced in a study of blood T cells in healthy people across ages. A second roughly 6 to 12 cycle PCR used barcoded and J-beta primers. Each CDR3 protein gets one entry after TCRdb re-called the 5' RACE reads with MiXCR. The table has about 1.6 million distinct CDR3 sequences, roughly 32% seen once. Sequencing was done on a sample of blood. These receptors all come from a woman aged 25 to 39 in good health.

The chain employs TRBV4-2 and TRBJ1-5; D is uncertain. This CDR3 contains 13 residues. The germline V and J ends were trimmed by 4 bases and 6 bases, with 10 bases remaining between them. Germline values: CDR1 LGHNA, CDR2 YNFKEQ. As DNA, the CDR3 is TGTGCCAGCAGCCCCCAGCGTTTTCAGCCCCAGCATTTT. This translates into CASSPQRFQPQHF.

This clonotype was counted at least ten times. V usage is TRBV3-1 and J usage is TRBJ2-5, with 13 bases that match TRBD2. The CDR3 has 19 amino acids. In germline, CDR1 is LGHDT, CDR2 YNNKEL (reference sequence). Unmatched junction bases numbered 10, after V lost 3 bases and J lost 0 bases. The chain's CDR3 is CASSQRAWTSGGHQETQYF. Written as DNA, the CDR3 is TGTGCCAGCAGCCAGCGAGCCTGGACTAGCGGGGGACACCAAGAGACCCAGTACTTC.

V usage is TRBV4-1 and J usage is TRBJ1-1; D unresolved. V was trimmed by 4 bases and J by 3 bases, leaving 12 bases between them. This CDR3 has 14 amino acids. Germline V CDR1 and CDR2: MGHRA, YSYEKL. The CDR3 loop is CASSRSIGYTEAFF. CDR3 bases: TGCGCCAGCAGCCGGTCTATAGGTTACACTGAAGCTTTCTTT.

This clonotype showed up many times. The chain recombines TRBV9 with TRBJ2-3, with D tentatively TRBD1 or TRBD2 (5 bases each). Trimming removed 3 bases at V and 6 bases at J, with 23 bases between. This CDR3 region has 17 residues. CDR1 and CDR2 from the germline V gene are SGDLS and YYNGEE. CDR3 in DNA: TGTGCCAGCAGCGCGCCCTCCGGGGCCACCCGACCGGATACGCAGTATTTT. Translating it yields CASSAPSGATRPDTQYF.

V is TRBV9 and J is TRBJ2-5; the D gene is possibly TRBD2 (7 bases). The end of the DNA is better explained by TRBJ2-7, so the J call may be wrong. Germline V gene sequence: CDR1 SGDLS, CDR2 YYNGEE. The CDR3 is made up of 13 amino acids. The CDR3, as DNA: TGTGCCAGCAGCGTAGAGGGGGAGGGCGAGCAGTACTTC. This translates into CASSVEGEGEQYF.

This clonotype appeared a single time. The chain carries TRBV15 and TRBJ2-7; a weak D match, TRBD1 (5 bases). Trimming shortened V by 2 bases and J by 5 bases, and 10 bases separated the two germline ends. CDR3 length: 13 residues. Germline CDR1 LNHNV, CDR2 YYDKDF (reference sequence). The CDR3 here is CATSRSRQNEQYF. DNA for the CDR3: TGTGCCACCAGCAGAAGCAGACAGAACGAGCAGTACTTC. Together with reference TRBV15 and TRBJ2-7, the CDR3 gives the full variable domain: DAMVIQNPRYQVTQFGKPVTLSCSQTLNHNVMYWYQQKSSQAPKLLFHYYDKDFNNEADTPDNFQSRRPNTSFCFLDIRSPGLGDTAMYLCATSRSRQNEQYFGPGTRLTVT.

This rearrangement joins TRBV30 to TRBJ1-1, with unresolved D. V gave up 3 bases and J gave up 0 bases, with 5 bases separating them. This CDR3 is 12 amino acids long. From germline, CDR1 is GTSNPN and CDR2 SVGIG (reference sequence). Here the CDR3 DNA reads TGTGCCTGGAGGAGTATGAACACTGAAGCTTTCTTT. It yields the protein CAWRSMNTEAFF.

A few counts support this clonotype. The chain is built from TRBV4-1 and TRBJ2-1; 7 positions agree with TRBD2. From germline, CDR1 is MGHRA and CDR2 YSYEKL. The CDR3 has 15 amino acids. V lost 5 bases and J lost 5; bases outside the gene matches: 9. CDR3 sequence reads: CASSSRGSRNNEQFF. CDR3 bases: TGCGCCAGCAGCTCCCGCGGGAGTCGGAACAATGAGCAGTTCTTC.

Many counts were recorded for this clonotype. V usage is TRBV5-1 and J usage is TRBJ1-2, with 9 bases lining up with TRBD1. Germline trimming cut 4 bases from V and 2 bases from J; bases unmatched to any gene: 6. The length of the CDR3 is 15 residues. CDR1 and CDR2 (germline): SGHRS, YFSETQ. CDR3 protein: CASSRETGGNYGYTF. CDR3 sequence (DNA): TGCGCCAGCAGCCGCGAGACAGGGGGAAACTATGGCTACACCTTC.

This chain connects TRBV3-1 to TRBJ2-1; 10 bases map to TRBD2. The CDR3 is 16 residues long. The J segment lost 4 bases and the V segment lost 0 bases, leaving 3 bases of the junction unmatched. Germline CDR1 is LGHDT and CDR2 is YNNKEL (reference sequence). The CDR3, as DNA: TGTGCCAGCAGCCAAGATATACTAGCGGGGTACAATGAGCAGTTCTTC. Translating it yields CASSQDILAGYNEQFF.

The gene calls are TRBV24-1 and TRBJ2-3; 11 nucleotides agree with TRBD2. Germline assignment: CDR1 KGHDR and CDR2 SFDVKD. The junction had 7 bases not matched to a gene; V was cut back by 4 bases and J by 2 bases. The CDR3 has 17 residues. CDR3 coding DNA: TGTGCCACCAGTGACAAGACTAGCGGGACTCCCACAGATACGCAGTATTTT. Its translation: CATSDKTSGTPTDTQYF.

This clonotype was picked up many times. This sequence joins TRBV20-1 and TRBJ2-1; 10 bases fit TRBD1. J gave up 7 bases and V 2 bases, and 2 bases lay outside the gene matches. CDR1 is DFQATT, CDR2 SNEGSKA, per germline (reference sequence). The CDR3 covers 13 residues. The CDR3 here is CSARSGQGNEQFF. DNA for the CDR3: TGCAGTGCTAGATCGGGACAGGGGAATGAGCAGTTCTTC.

This clonotype was picked up a small number of times. In DNA form, the CDR3 reads TGCAGTGCTAGGTTTGGCGGAGTGAACACTGAAGCTTTCTTT. It codes for CSARFGGVNTEAFF. This chain uses TRBV20-1 with TRBJ1-1; D not resolved. Trimming shortened V by 3 bases and J by 0 bases, and 11 bases separated the two germline ends. Germline CDR1 DFQATT, CDR2 SNEGSKA (reference sequence). CDR3 length: 14 residues.

This clonotype was found a few times. The rearrangement links TRBV21-1 to TRBJ2-1. TRBV21-1 represents a pseudogene. This CDR3 is built from 20 residues. CDR3 sequence (DNA): TGTGCCAGCAGCCCGAGAGGATTCGACTTCTCGCGGAGCTCCTACAATGAGCAGTTCTTC. Protein sequence: CASSPRGFDFSRSSYNEQFF.

This clonotype was counted between two and nine times. The chain employs TRBV20-1 and TRBJ2-4; 11 bases are shared with TRBD2. CDR1 DFQATT and CDR2 SNEGSKA come from the germline V gene (reference sequence). V lost 4 bases and J lost 9; bases outside the gene matches: 17. The CDR3 extends over 17 amino acids. CDR3 nucleotide sequence: TGCAGTGCTAACTCTGAGTCTAGCGGGGGGCTCCTAGGCATTCAGTACTTC. It specifies CSANSESSGGLLGIQYF.

This clonotype was detected a few times. The rearrangement links TRBV5-1 to TRBJ2-3, with 7 bases identical to TRBD1. After removal of 2 bases from V and 3 bases from J, the junction contained 9 bases not matched to a gene. The CDR3 sequence is 16 residues long. CDR1 is SGHRS and CDR2 is YFSETQ in the germline V gene. The CDR3 DNA reads as TGCGCCAGCAGCTTACGGAAGGGGGCTAGGACAGATACGCAGTATTTT. Translated, it gives CASSLRKGARTDTQYF.

V is TRBV6-6 and J is TRBJ2-1, with 9 bases lining up with TRBD2. CDR3 length: 16 residues. Germline V gene lookup returns CDR1 MNHNY and CDR2 SVGAGI (reference sequence). V lost 2 bases and J lost 5; bases outside the gene matches: 7. In DNA, the CDR3 is TGTGCCAGCAGTTACCTAGCGGGGTCCCGAAACAATGAGCAGTTCTTC. This encodes CASSYLAGSRNNEQFF.

This clonotype has a handful of counts. The rearrangement links TRBV21-1 to TRBJ2-4; the D call of TRBD2 is as the table states it, not checked on the DNA. Gene TRBJ2-7 matches the end of the DNA better, so the J call may be wrong. TRBV21-1 is reported as a pseudogene. The CDR3 extends over 17 amino acids. The CDR3 region is CASSPGLAGEEVYEQYF. CDR3 DNA sequence: TGTGCCAGCAGCCCGGGACTAGCGGGAGAAGAGGTCTACGAGCAGTACTTC.

This clonotype was counted many times. The chain couples TRBV7-2 to TRBJ1-2; D remains unclear. This CDR3 region has 12 residues. Trimming pared 1 base from V and 7 bases from J, leaving 7 bases between. The germline CDR1 and CDR2 sequences are SGHTA and FQGNSA. In nucleotides, the CDR3 is TGTGCCAGCAGCTTAGTCTCGGTTGGCTACACCTTC. This gives the protein CASSLVSVGYTF.

This chain's CDR3 is CASSYRDSYNEQFF. CDR3 in DNA: TGTGCCAGCAGTTACAGGGACTCGTACAATGAGCAGTTCTTC. This chain connects TRBV6-6 to TRBJ2-1, with a weak D call TRBD2 (6 bases). V lost 2 bases and J 4 bases, leaving 9 bases between the germline ends. Germline CDR1 reads MNHNY; CDR2 reads SVGAGI (reference sequence). The CDR3 covers 14 residues.

The genes are TRBV20-1 and TRBJ2-7, with 12 nucleotides matching TRBD2. The germline CDR1 and CDR2 sequences are DFQATT and SNEGSKA (reference sequence). V shed 2 bases, J shed 5 bases, and the junction held 7 bases outside the gene matches. The CDR3 loop spans 15 amino acids. For the CDR3, the DNA is TGCAGTGCTAGACCTCCGGGACTAGCGGGCAACGAGCAGTACTTC. Its protein is CSARPPGLAGNEQYF.

This clonotype occurred many times. The genes are TRBV20-1 and TRBJ2-3, with D hard to call. Between the trimmed V and J ends, which lost 1 base and 2 bases, there was a span of 4 bases. Germline V gene data show CDR1 as DFQATT and CDR2 as SNEGSKA (reference sequence). The CDR3 has 12 amino acids. This chain's CDR3 is CSARAHTDTQYF. CDR3 sequence (DNA): TGCAGTGCTAGAGCCCACACAGATACGCAGTATTTT.

The chain recombines TRBV5-1 with TRBJ1-1, with 7 bases lining up with TRBD1. Germline assignment: CDR1 SGHRS and CDR2 YFSETQ. Germline trimming cut 1 base from V and 10 bases from J; bases unmatched to any gene: 10. The CDR3 has 14 amino acids. CDR3 sequence: CASSLRQGGGRAFF. The CDR3 DNA follows: TGCGCCAGCAGCTTGAGGCAGGGGGGAGGAAGAGCTTTCTTT.

V and J are TRBV18 and TRBJ2-1; D is undetermined. The germline V gene has CDR1 KGHSH and CDR2 LQKENI. Trimming removed 3 bases at V and 6 bases at J, with 15 bases between. CDR3 size: 15 residues. This chain's CDR3 is CASSPARQSVNEQFF. CDR3 coding DNA: TGTGCCAGCTCACCGGCTCGCCAGTCCGTCAATGAGCAGTTCTTC.

The table lists this clonotype with a count of one. This chain links TRBV24-1 with TRBJ2-1; D gene uncertain. The CDR3 is made up of 16 amino acids. Per the germline V gene, CDR1 is KGHDR and CDR2 is SFDVKD. V shed 1 base and J shed 0 bases, with 9 bases lying between them. CDR3: CATSDLSVLSYNEQFF. The CDR3 DNA follows: TGTGCCACCAGTGATTTATCGGTCCTCTCCTACAATGAGCAGTTCTTC.

The V and J genes are TRBV10-3 and TRBJ2-7; possibly TRBD2 for D (5 bases). Germline lookup yields CDR1 ENHRY and CDR2 SYGVKD. Trimming left V 6 bases short and J 5 bases short, with 20 bases between. CDR3 length: 15 amino acids. The CDR3 sequence: CAIRRDDGLSDEQYF. The CDR3 DNA is TGTGCCATCAGAAGAGATGACGGACTTTCGGACGAGCAGTACTTC.

A note on this clonotype: This clone may be a read error of a much larger clone one base away. The chain combines TRBV12-3 or TRBV12-4 with TRBJ2-7, with D uncertain. The better agreement between TRBJ2-5 and the DNA end casts doubt on the J call. This CDR3 comprises 16 residues. CDR3 nucleotide sequence: TGTGCCAGCAGTCAATTAGCCCCGCGCAGTGAAGAGACCCAGTACTTC. Protein: CASSQLAPRSEETQYF.

A few counts support this clonotype. The chain links TRBV6-1 to TRBJ2-7; tentative D call: TRBD2 (5 bases). Trimming cost V 1 base and J 7 bases, with 17 bases left between them. The CDR3 loop spans 15 amino acids. From germline, CDR1 is MNHNS and CDR2 SASEGT. Here the CDR3 reads CASSEVSRRFGEQYF. CDR3 nucleotides: TGTGCCAGCAGTGAAGTGTCTAGGAGGTTTGGAGAGCAGTACTTC.

The DNA for the CDR3 is TGTGCCAGCAGTGAAAATCGACAGGCAACTAATGAAAAACTGTTTTTT. It codes for CASSENRQATNEKLFF. The chain links TRBV2 to TRBJ1-4; D is possibly TRBD1 (6 bases). V was shortened by 2 bases and J by 0 bases, with 10 bases between the two germline ends. The CDR3 length is 16 residues. In germline, CDR1 is SNHLY, CDR2 FYNNEI. The whole variable domain, filled in from reference TRBV2 and TRBJ1-4, reads EPEVTQTPSHQVTQMGQEVILRCVPISNHLYFYWYRQILGQKVEFLVSFYNNEISEKSEIFDDQFSVERPDGSNFTLKIRSTKLEDSAMYFCASSENRQATNEKLFFGSGTQLSVL.